Listed below are T cell receptor beta chains from one sample, sequenced in a study of control samples from healthy donors and cancer patients. Clones were sequenced by immunoSEQ multiplex PCR, and TCRdb holds only the in-frame ones, with some missing. The data show 70,000 to 80,000 clones, less than 90% seen once. The sequenced sample was blood. The receptors shown here come from a woman in her forties or fifties in good health. Each CDR3 is given with its conserved first and last residue. The order of the fields is clone size, J gene, V gene, D gene, CDR3 DNA, CDR3 protein. A D gene is named only where the DNA matches it firmly. Expanded clones get a size class; other rows say once, few or many, or leave the size out.

clone size: -
J gene: TRBJ2-3
V gene: TRBV2
D gene: TRBD1
CDR3 DNA: TGTGCCAGCAGTCCAGGACAGGGGATTGGAGATACGCAGTATTTT
CDR3 protein: CASSPGQGIGDTQYF

clone size: -
J gene: TRBJ2-7
V gene: TRBV6-2/TRBV6-3
D gene: -
CDR3 DNA: TGTGCCAGCAGTTTAGTGACTAACCCTCCTTACGAGCAGTACTTC
CDR3 protein: CASSLVTNPPYEQYF

clone size: -
J gene: TRBJ2-5
V gene: TRBV28
D gene: -
CDR3 DNA: TGTGCCAGCACCACCGGGACTCCCGGGGAGACCCAGTACTTC
CDR3 protein: CASTTGTPGETQYF

clone size: few
J gene: TRBJ1-3
V gene: TRBV6-5
D gene: -
CDR3 DNA: TGTGCCAGCAGTCTGCCGGGCCGCGAAAACACCATATATTTT
CDR3 protein: CASSLPGRENTIYF

clone size: -
J gene: TRBJ1-5
V gene: TRBV2
D gene: -
CDR3 DNA: TGTGCCAGCAGTGGGGGAGGTACGAGCAATCAGCCCCAGCATTTT
CDR3 protein: CASSGGGTSNQPQHF

clone size: -
J gene: TRBJ1-1
V gene: TRBV28
D gene: -
CDR3 DNA: TGTGCCAGCGAGGGGACCCCGAACACTGAAGCTTTCTTT
CDR3 protein: CASEGTPNTEAFF

clone size: -
J gene: TRBJ2-4
V gene: TRBV3-1/TRBV3-2
D gene: TRBD2
CDR3 DNA: TGTGCCAGCAGCCAAGATAAAATAGCGGGAGGGCCTGTCAAAAACATTCAGTACTTC
CDR3 protein: CASSQDKIAGGPVKNIQYF

clone size: -
J gene: TRBJ2-1
V gene: TRBV29-1
D gene: -
CDR3 DNA: TGCAGCGTTGGGGCAGGAAGTTACAATGAGCAGTTCTTC
CDR3 protein: CSVGAGSYNEQFF

clone size: -
J gene: TRBJ2-5
V gene: TRBV7-3
D gene: -
CDR3 DNA: TGTGCCAGCAGCCCGGATCGCGAGACCCAGTACTTC
CDR3 protein: CASSPDRETQYF

clone size: -
J gene: TRBJ1-5
V gene: TRBV5-6
D gene: -
CDR3 DNA: TGTGCCAGCAGCTTGGGACGGAACAATCAGCCCCAGCATTTT
CDR3 protein: CASSLGRNNQPQHF

clone size: -
J gene: TRBJ2-1
V gene: TRBV9
D gene: TRBD2
CDR3 DNA: TGTGCCAGCAGCGGACGTGGAGCGGGGGTCTACAATGAGCAGTTCTTC
CDR3 protein: CASSGRGAGVYNEQFF

clone size: -
J gene: TRBJ2-5
V gene: TRBV5-6
D gene: TRBD2
CDR3 DNA: TGTGCCAGCAGCTTGCAAGGGAGGGAAGAGACCCAGTACTTC
CDR3 protein: CASSLQGREETQYF

clone size: -
J gene: TRBJ1-5
V gene: TRBV4-2
D gene: -
CDR3 DNA: TGTGCCAGCAGTCAAGGGGGACAGCCCCAGCATTTT
CDR3 protein: CASSQGGQPQHF

clone size: -
J gene: TRBJ2-1
V gene: TRBV19
D gene: TRBD2
CDR3 DNA: TGTGCCAGTAGGACTAGCGGGAGAGGTGGGGGCTACAATGAGCAGTTCTTC
CDR3 protein: CASRTSGRGGGYNEQFF

clone size: once
J gene: TRBJ1-2
V gene: TRBV27
D gene: -
CDR3 DNA: TGTGCCAGCAGAACCGGGACGCCTAACTATGGCTACACCTTC
CDR3 protein: CASRTGTPNYGYTF

clone size: -
J gene: TRBJ2-7
V gene: TRBV13
D gene: -
CDR3 DNA: TGTGCCAGCAGCTTAACGGGATTCTACGAGCAGTACTTC
CDR3 protein: CASSLTGFYEQYF

clone size: -
J gene: TRBJ2-2
V gene: TRBV5-5
D gene: TRBD2
CDR3 DNA: TGTGCCAGCAGCTTCTACCCGGCTAGCGGGAACACCGGGGAGCTGTTTTTT
CDR3 protein: CASSFYPASGNTGELFF

clone size: -
J gene: TRBJ1-6
V gene: TRBV6-5
D gene: TRBD1
CDR3 DNA: TGTGCCAGCAGGAGGACAGGGAGAGATTCACCCCTCCACTTT
CDR3 protein: CASRRTGRDSPLHF

clone size: -
J gene: TRBJ2-7
V gene: TRBV30
D gene: -
CDR3 DNA: TGTGCCTGGAGGACACCCGGGAGTTACGAGCAGTACTTC
CDR3 protein: CAWRTPGSYEQYF

clone size: -
J gene: TRBJ2-1
V gene: TRBV2
D gene: TRBD2
CDR3 DNA: TGTGCCAGTAGCGGGGGCTCCTACAATGAGCAGTTCTTC
CDR3 protein: CASSGGSYNEQFF

clone size: -
J gene: TRBJ1-1
V gene: TRBV6-5
D gene: -
CDR3 DNA: TGTGCCAGCAGTCAAACCCAGGGGCCGAACACTGAAGCTTTCTTT
CDR3 protein: CASSQTQGPNTEAFF

clone size: -
J gene: TRBJ1-1
V gene: TRBV10-3
D gene: -
CDR3 DNA: TGTGCCATCAGTGAAGTAGGCCAGCAGAACACTGAAGCTTTCTTT
CDR3 protein: CAISEVGQQNTEAFF

clone size: few
J gene: TRBJ2-1
V gene: TRBV7-2
D gene: TRBD2
CDR3 DNA: TGTGCCAGCAGCCTAATAGCGGGAGGTTCAAATGAGCAGTTCTTC
CDR3 protein: CASSLIAGGSNEQFF

clone size: -
J gene: TRBJ2-7
V gene: TRBV3-1/TRBV3-2
D gene: TRBD2
CDR3 DNA: TGTGCCAGCAGCCAATTTCGGGGATTACTAGCGGGGGACGAGCAGTACTTC
CDR3 protein: CASSQFRGLLAGDEQYF

clone size: -
J gene: TRBJ2-6
V gene: TRBV12-5
D gene: -
CDR3 DNA: TGTGCTAGTGGCAACAGGGCCAACGTCCTGACTTTC
CDR3 protein: CASGNRANVLTF

clone size: -
J gene: TRBJ1-1
V gene: TRBV28
D gene: -
CDR3 DNA: TGTGCCAGCAGACGGGGGACTGAAGCTTTCTTT
CDR3 protein: CASRRGTEAFF

clone size: -
J gene: TRBJ2-5
V gene: TRBV5-1
D gene: -
CDR3 DNA: TGCGCCAGCAGCTTCACGGACCAAGAGACCCAGTACTTC
CDR3 protein: CASSFTDQETQYF

clone size: -
J gene: TRBJ1-5
V gene: TRBV19
D gene: -
CDR3 DNA: TGTGCCAGTAGTATTAAGCCGATCAATCAGCCCCAGCATTTT
CDR3 protein: CASSIKPINQPQHF

clone size: -
J gene: TRBJ2-2
V gene: TRBV21-1
D gene: -
CDR3 DNA: TGTGCCAGCAGCAAAGTTCGAGAGGGTATGCACACCGGGGAGCTGTTTTTT
CDR3 protein: CASSKVREGMHTGELFF

clone size: -
J gene: TRBJ1-2
V gene: TRBV9
D gene: -
CDR3 DNA: TGTGCCAGCAGCGTAGACCGAGGGTCCTATGGCTACACCTTC
CDR3 protein: CASSVDRGSYGYTF

clone size: -
J gene: TRBJ1-2
V gene: TRBV3-1/TRBV3-2
D gene: TRBD1
CDR3 DNA: TGTGCCAGCAGCCAAGGAGGGACAGGGAGTCTCGGCTATGGCTACACCTTC
CDR3 protein: CASSQGGTGSLGYGYTF

clone size: few
J gene: TRBJ2-7
V gene: TRBV6-6
D gene: TRBD1
CDR3 DNA: TGTGCCAGCAGTTTAACCGGGACAGGGGGCTACGAGCAGTACTTC
CDR3 protein: CASSLTGTGGYEQYF

clone size: -
J gene: TRBJ2-5
V gene: TRBV5-1
D gene: -
CDR3 DNA: TGCGCCAGCAGCTTGGAGGCGGATCTGTCTGACCAGTACTTC
CDR3 protein: CASSLEADLSDQYF

clone size: -
J gene: TRBJ1-2
V gene: TRBV1
D gene: -
CDR3 DNA: TGCACCAGCAGCCTCCACGTCTGGGGCTACACCTTC
CDR3 protein: CTSSLHVWGYTF

clone size: once
J gene: TRBJ1-2
V gene: TRBV5-5
D gene: -
CDR3 DNA: TGTGCCAGCAGCTTGGAGGGGCTCCACTATGGCTACACCTTC
CDR3 protein: CASSLEGLHYGYTF

clone size: once
J gene: TRBJ2-5
V gene: TRBV18
D gene: -
CDR3 DNA: TGTGCCAGCTCACCGTGGGTCGGTTCAGATAGGTCCCAAGAGACCCAGTACTTC
CDR3 protein: CASSPWVGSDRSQETQYF

clone size: -
J gene: TRBJ2-7
V gene: TRBV28
D gene: TRBD1
CDR3 DNA: TGTGCCAGCAGTTTAGCAGGGGGCATGATCTACGAGCAGTACTTC
CDR3 protein: CASSLAGGMIYEQYF

clone size: -
J gene: TRBJ1-6
V gene: TRBV3-1/TRBV3-2
D gene: -
CDR3 DNA: TGTGCCAGCAGCCCAAGTGGTACCTCACCCCTCCACTTT
CDR3 protein: CASSPSGTSPLHF